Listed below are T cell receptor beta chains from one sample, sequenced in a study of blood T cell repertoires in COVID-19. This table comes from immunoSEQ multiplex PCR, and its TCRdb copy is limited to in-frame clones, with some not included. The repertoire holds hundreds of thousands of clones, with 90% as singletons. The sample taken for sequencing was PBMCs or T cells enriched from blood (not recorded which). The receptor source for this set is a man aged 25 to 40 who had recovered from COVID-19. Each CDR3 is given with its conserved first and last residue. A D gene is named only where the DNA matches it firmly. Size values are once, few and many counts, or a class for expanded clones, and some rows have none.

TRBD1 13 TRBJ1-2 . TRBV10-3 CATSGGQNYGYTF TGTGCCACCTCAGGGGGCCAAAACTATGGCTACACCTTC
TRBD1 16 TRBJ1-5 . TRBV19 CASSPTGALGNQPQHF TGTGCCAGTAGTCCGACAGGGGCATTGGGCAATCAGCCCCAGCATTTT
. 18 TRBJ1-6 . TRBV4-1 CASSQGRGGPPELSPLHF TGCGCCAGCAGCCAAGGACGGGGAGGCCCACCCGAACTTTCACCCCTCCACTTT
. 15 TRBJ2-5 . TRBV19 CASSIQGLFQETQYF TGTGCCAGTAGTATACAGGGGTTGTTCCAAGAGACCCAGTACTTC
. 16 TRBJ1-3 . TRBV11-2 CASSLAPGHIGNTIYF TGTGCCAGCAGCTTAGCTCCGGGACACATAGGAAACACCATATATTTT
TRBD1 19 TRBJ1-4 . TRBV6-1 CASSEDWVLQGAGGEKLFF TGTGCCAGCAGTGAAGATTGGGTACTACAGGGGGCAGGCGGTGAAAAACTGTTTTTT
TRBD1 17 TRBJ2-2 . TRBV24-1 CATSLSFGTGKVGELFF TGTGCCACCAGTTTGAGTTTTGGGACAGGGAAAGTCGGGGAGCTGTTTTTT
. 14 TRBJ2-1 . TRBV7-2 CASSSDSSYNEQFF TGTGCCAGCAGCTCGGACTCCTCCTACAATGAGCAGTTCTTC
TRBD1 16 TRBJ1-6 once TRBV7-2 CASSSRQGESASPLHF TGTGCCAGCAGCAGCCGACAGGGGGAATCTGCTTCACCCCTCCACTTT
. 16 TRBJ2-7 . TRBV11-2 CASSWNPGHSSYEQYF TGTGCCAGCAGCTGGAATCCGGGACACTCGTCCTACGAGCAGTACTTC
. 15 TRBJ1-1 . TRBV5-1 CASRLGGPVNTEAFF TGCGCCAGCAGACTAGGGGGTCCCGTGAACACTGAAGCTTTCTTT
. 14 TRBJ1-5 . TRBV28 CASSGLDSNQPQHF TGTGCCAGCAGTGGCCTAGATAGCAATCAGCCCCAGCATTTT
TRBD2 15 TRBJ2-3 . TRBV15 CATRRLAGGTDTQYF TGTGCCACCCGCAGACTAGCGGGAGGCACAGATACGCAGTATTTT
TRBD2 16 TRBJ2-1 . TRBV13 CASSHGLAGGPNEQFF TGTGCCAGCAGCCATGGACTAGCGGGAGGGCCCAATGAGCAGTTCTTC
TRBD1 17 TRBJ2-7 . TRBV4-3 CASSQDAIRDRGYEQYF TGCGCCAGCAGCCAAGATGCGATTCGGGACAGGGGCTACGAGCAGTACTTC